Listed here are 9 T cell receptor beta chains from one sample, sequenced in a study of blood T cell repertoires in COVID-19. Only in-frame clones appear in the TCRdb table, and some are missing; sequencing was by immunoSEQ multiplex PCR. The sample has some 140,000 clones, roughly 80% seen once. Sequences were obtained from peripheral blood. The receptors stem from a man in his 60s who had recovered from COVID-19.

This chain links TRBV5-1 with TRBJ1-1, with D possibly being TRBD1 (6 bases). CDR1 SGHRS and CDR2 YFSETQ come from the germline V gene. V lost 1 base, J lost 4 bases, and 8 bases lay in between. This CDR3 contains 13 residues. CDR3 region: CASSLTGSTEAFF. The CDR3 nucleotides are TGCGCCAGCAGCTTGACAGGGAGCACTGAAGCTTTCTTT.

The table lists this clone with a few counts. This chain uses TRBV10-3 with TRBJ1-2; no reliable D call. The CDR3 contains 12 residues. V lost 3 bases to trimming and J lost 13 bases, with 15 bases between them. The germline V gene encodes CDR1 ENHRY and CDR2 SYGVKD. CDR3 sequence reads: CAISDPRGTSTF. The CDR3 region has the DNA TGTGCCATCAGTGACCCCCGGGGAACAAGCACCTTC.

In this sample, this clone turned up a few times. The rearrangement uses TRBV7-2 and TRBJ2-2, with D tentatively TRBD1 (6 bases). The CDR3 extends over 15 amino acids. V was trimmed by 5 bases and J by 3 bases, leaving 13 bases between them. CDR1 and CDR2 (germline): SGHTA, FQGNSA. CDR3 protein: CASSPLGGYTGELFF. The DNA of the CDR3 is TGTGCCAGCAGCCCCTTAGGGGGATACACCGGGGAGCTGTTTTTT.

The chain uses TRBV7-9 and TRBJ1-3; no clear D gene. The V gene's germline CDR1 is SEHNR and CDR2 FQNEAQ (reference sequence). CDR3 size: 13 residues. Trimming removed 6 bases at V and 0 bases at J, with 6 bases between. The CDR3 sequence is CASRRFSGNTIYF. CDR3 bases: TGTGCCAGCAGACGGTTCTCTGGAAACACCATATATTTT. Filled out from reference TRBV7-9 and TRBJ1-3, the complete variable domain reads DTGVSQNPRHKITKRGQNVTFRCDPISEHNRLYWYRQTLGQGPEFLTYFQNEAQLEKSRLLSDRFSAERPKGSFSTLEIQRTEQGDSAMYLCASRRFSGNTIYFGEGSWLTVV.

V and J are TRBV10-3 and TRBJ2-1; tentative D call: TRBD1 (6 bases). The V end was cut by 3 bases, the J end by 8 bases, with 17 bases between. In germline, CDR1 is ENHRY, CDR2 SYGVKD. The CDR3 length is 15 residues. The CDR3 nucleotides are TGTGCCATCAGTGAACTTGGGACAACGGGGCATGAGCAGTTCTTC. This gives the protein CAISELGTTGHEQFF.

The chain recombines TRBV4-3 with TRBJ1-1, with D uncertain. Trimming took 7 bases from V and 5 from J, leaving 20 bases between them. Germline lookup yields CDR1 LGHNA and CDR2 YSLEER. The CDR3 contains 15 residues. CDR3 coding DNA: TGCGCCAGCATGCCCTCGGGCAGCTCGGGGACTGAAGCTTTCTTT. Protein product: CASMPSGSSGTEAFF.

This clone was counted only a few times. V usage is TRBV10-1 and J usage is TRBJ1-4; D not resolved. The germline gives CDR1 WNHNN, CDR2 SYGVQD (reference sequence). The V and J ends lost 4 bases and 0 bases respectively, with 24 bases between them. The length of the CDR3 is 20 residues. This CDR3 is CASSGEGYHDFKSTNEKLFF. The CDR3 DNA sequence: TGCGCCAGCAGTGGAGAGGGCTACCATGACTTTAAATCAACTAATGAAAAACTGTTTTTT.

J is TRBJ1-2 and V is TRBV6-2 or TRBV6-3, with D possibly matching TRBD1 (6 bases). CDR1 and CDR2 from the germline V gene are MNHEY and SVGEGT. The CDR3 has 15 amino acids. V was pared by 5 bases and J by 3 bases, with 16 bases between. As DNA, the CDR3 is TGTGCCAGCAGTACGAGAGTACAGGGCCACTATGGCTACACCTTC. It is translated as CASSTRVQGHYGYTF.

The genes are TRBV4-2 and TRBJ2-3, with D uncertain. V dropped 1 base and J dropped 6 bases, with 5 bases sitting between them. Germline CDR1 reads LGHNA; CDR2 reads YNFKEQ. The CDR3 is made up of 12 amino acids. In DNA, the CDR3 is TGTGCCAGCAGCCAAGCCGAGGATACGCAGTATTTT. Translation: CASSQAEDTQYF.